This entry lists 14 T cell receptor beta chains sequenced from one sample in a study of blood T cell repertoires in COVID-19. Data came from immunoSEQ multiplex PCR; TCRdb stores just in-frame clones and leaves some out. The sample lists a few hundred thousand clones, around 89% occurring once. Sequencing was carried out using peripheral blood. These receptors came from a man younger than 35 who had recovered from COVID-19.

V usage is TRBV5-4 and J usage is TRBJ2-5; 7 bases fit TRBD2. Germline V gene lookup returns CDR1 SGHNT and CDR2 YYREEE (reference sequence). CDR3 length: 16 amino acids. J gave up 5 bases and V 5 bases, and 15 bases lay outside the gene matches. The CDR3, as DNA: TGTGCCAGCAGTAAAGCGGGGCAGCCTTCGAGCGAGACCCAGTACTTC. Its translation is CASSKAGQPSSETQYF.

This clone was detected once. The rearrangement links TRBV7-2 to TRBJ2-7; tentative D call: TRBD2 (7 bases). V was cut by 1 base and J by 4 bases, with 17 bases left in between. Germline V gene data show CDR1 as SGHTA and CDR2 as FQGNSA. The CDR3 loop spans 16 amino acids. The CDR3: CASSLGSGGQGYEQYF. Here the CDR3 DNA reads TGTGCCAGCAGCTTAGGGTCGGGGGGCCAAGGGTACGAGCAGTACTTC.

The genes are TRBV30 and TRBJ1-1, with D possibly being TRBD1 (5 bases). The CDR3 spans 13 residues. From germline, CDR1 is GTSNPN and CDR2 SVGIG (reference sequence). The V and J ends lost 7 bases and 0 bases respectively, with 12 bases between them. The CDR3 loop reads CASRGGMNTEAFF. CDR3 DNA: TGTGCCTCTCGGGGGGGTATGAACACTGAAGCTTTCTTT.

The gene calls are TRBV9 and TRBJ2-1, with 9 positions matching TRBD1. The J segment lost 7 bases and the V segment lost 6 bases, leaving 14 bases of the junction unmatched. This CDR3 has 16 residues. Germline CDR1 is SGDLS and CDR2 is YYNGEE. The chain's CDR3 is CASNLPGTGRWNEQFF. In nucleotides, the CDR3 is TGTGCCAGCAACCTGCCTGGGACAGGGCGCTGGAATGAGCAGTTCTTC.

The chain combines TRBV5-1 with TRBJ2-2, with D possibly being TRBD1 (6 bases). There are 16 residues in the CDR3. CDR1 is SGHRS and CDR2 is YFSETQ in the germline V gene. The V gene lost 3 bases and the J gene lost 0 bases, with 12 bases spanning the gap. The CDR3 nucleotides read TGCGCCAGCAGCTCAACAGGGAACGCGAACACCGGGGAGCTGTTTTTT. Residues: CASSSTGNANTGELFF. The whole variable domain, remainder taken from reference TRBV5-1 and TRBJ2-2, is KAGVTQTPRYLIKTRGQQVTLSCSPISGHRSVSWYQQTPGQGLQFLFEYFSETQRNKGNFPGRFSGRQFSNSRSEMNVSTLELGDSALYLCASSSTGNANTGELFFGEGSRLTVL.

The chain uses TRBV10-3 and TRBJ2-1; no definite D call. Trimming cost V 3 bases and J 9 bases, with 12 bases left between them. Germline V gene lookup returns CDR1 ENHRY and CDR2 SYGVKD. The CDR3 length is 13 residues. CDR3 sequence (DNA): TGTGCCATCAGTGAAGATGCGAGTGGTGAGCAGTTCTTC. Protein sequence: CAISEDASGEQFF.

V and J are TRBV7-8 and TRBJ2-2; 9 positions match TRBD2. The CDR3 covers 16 residues. In germline, CDR1 is SGHVS, CDR2 FQNEAQ. V shed 5 bases, J shed 3 bases, and the junction held 7 bases outside the gene matches. Here the CDR3 reads CASSRGLAGYTGELFF. The CDR3 DNA sequence: TGTGCCAGCAGCCGAGGCCTAGCGGGGTACACCGGGGAGCTGTTTTTT.

V gene TRBV19 combines with J gene TRBJ1-1; TRBD1 might be the D (5 bases). Between the trimmed V and J ends, which lost 0 bases and 10 bases, there was a span of 15 bases. Germline CDR1 is LNHDA and CDR2 is SQIVND (reference sequence). This CDR3 is 14 amino acids long. The CDR3, as DNA: TGTGCCAGTAGTATAGAGGGGGGGGTTTCTCCAGCTTTCTTT. Encoded protein: CASSIEGGVSPAFF. The variable domain in full, with the rest retrieved from reference TRBV19 and TRBJ1-1, is DGGITQSPKYLFRKEGQNVTLSCEQNLNHDAMYWYRQDPGQGLRLIYYSQIVNDFQKGDIAEGYSVSREKKESFPLTVTSAQKNPTAFYLCASSIEGGVSPAFFGQGTRLTVV.

The sample holds a few counts of this clone. The J gene is TRBJ2-2, the V gene TRBV7-9; no clear D. Per germline, CDR1 SEHNR and CDR2 FQNEAQ (reference sequence). Between the trimmed V and J ends, which lost 5 bases and 4 bases, there was a span of 5 bases. The CDR3 is made up of 12 amino acids. CDR3 nucleotides: TGTGCCAGCAGCCGTCCCACCGGGGAGCTGTTTTTT. Translated: CASSRPTGELFF.

The chain uses TRBV7-3 and TRBJ2-1, with TRBD2 matching over 7 bases. J gave up 6 bases and V 5 bases, and 13 bases lay outside the gene matches. CDR1 and CDR2 (germline): SGHTA, FQGTGA. The CDR3 sequence is 16 residues long. The CDR3 DNA reads as TGTGCCAGCAGCCCCCCGGGGGGTGGAGGACGCAATGAGCAGTTCTTC. It encodes CASSPPGGGGRNEQFF.

The rearrangement uses TRBV11-3 and TRBJ1-1; 10 bases map to TRBD1. CDR3 length equals 13 residues. Unmatched junction bases numbered 5, after V lost 4 bases and J lost 9 bases. Per the germline V gene, CDR1 is SGHNT and CDR2 is YENEEA. This CDR3 reads CASSSMTGGKAFF. The CDR3 nucleotides are TGTGCCAGCAGCTCGATGACAGGGGGCAAAGCTTTCTTT.

The chain uses TRBV7-2 and TRBJ1-1; no clear D gene. Germline CDR1 is SGHTA and CDR2 is FQGNSA. The CDR3 has 18 residues. V was cut by 6 bases and J by 0 bases, with 23 bases left in between. The CDR3: CASRLTPTRLLMNTEAFF. Here the CDR3 DNA reads TGTGCCAGCAGATTAACCCCCACGAGACTGTTGATGAACACTGAAGCTTTCTTT.

This chain connects TRBV19 to TRBJ2-2, with D perhaps matching TRBD2 (6 bases). Germline V gene sequence: CDR1 LNHDA, CDR2 SQIVND (reference sequence). V was shortened by 2 bases and J by 0 bases, with 10 bases between the two germline ends. This CDR3 is built from 16 residues. CDR3 protein: CASSIRGTPNTGELFF. The DNA of the CDR3 is TGTGCCAGTAGTATAAGAGGGACTCCGAACACCGGGGAGCTGTTTTTT.

The chain links TRBV7-2 to TRBJ2-1, with a weak D call TRBD2 (5 bases). The V end was cut by 3 bases, the J end by 0 bases, with 12 bases between. The CDR3 extends over 16 amino acids. The germline V gene encodes CDR1 SGHTA and CDR2 FQGNSA. The CDR3 reads CASSFEGPGSYNEQFF. As DNA, the CDR3 is TGTGCCAGCAGCTTTGAGGGCCCCGGCTCCTACAATGAGCAGTTCTTC. Based on the CDR3 plus reference TRBV7-2 and TRBJ2-1, the full variable domain is GAGVSQSPSNKVTEKGKDVELRCDPISGHTALYWYRQSLGQGLEFLIYFQGNSAPDKSGLPSDRFSAERTGGSVSTLTIQRTQQEDSAVYLCASSFEGPGSYNEQFFGPGTRLTVL.